The clone carrying this T cell receptor beta chain has only one observation. Antigen unknown. These data originate in a study of Ad26.COV2.S vaccination and SARS-CoV-2 variants. Study context: In the study, Ad26.COV2.S was injected intramuscularly once, or twice 56 days apart.

Sample treatment: around 19 received Ad26.COV2.S at low or high dose, single or two shots; about five received placebo; per-sample allocation not given. After the first vaccine or placebo injection, samples were drawn on day 63. What was given as vaccine was an Ad26 vector encoding Wuhan-strain SARS-CoV-2 spike. Here immunoSEQ multiplex PCR was the method, and the copy in TCRdb shows in-frame clones only, minus some. The sample shows roughly 460,000 clones, 80% to 90% of them seen only once. Study observations and caveats: Recipients given vaccine exceeded placebo recipients in spike-specific TCR breadth.

The V gene's germline CDR1 is MNHEY and CDR2 SMNVEV (reference sequence). Trimming pared 2 bases from V and 8 bases from J, leaving 16 bases between. The CDR3 runs to 15 residues. Sequenced here: peripheral blood, sampled in a trial of Ad26.COV2.S vaccine versus placebo. This clonotype originated in a person between 18 and 60 years old who received the Ad26.COV2.S COVID-19 vaccine or a placebo. The V call is TRBV27, the J call TRBJ2-1; D unresolved. The CDR3 loop reads CASSLGPLGNDEQFF. The CDR3 DNA follows: TGTGCCAGCAGTTTAGGCCCCCTGGGGAATGATGAGCAGTTCTTC.